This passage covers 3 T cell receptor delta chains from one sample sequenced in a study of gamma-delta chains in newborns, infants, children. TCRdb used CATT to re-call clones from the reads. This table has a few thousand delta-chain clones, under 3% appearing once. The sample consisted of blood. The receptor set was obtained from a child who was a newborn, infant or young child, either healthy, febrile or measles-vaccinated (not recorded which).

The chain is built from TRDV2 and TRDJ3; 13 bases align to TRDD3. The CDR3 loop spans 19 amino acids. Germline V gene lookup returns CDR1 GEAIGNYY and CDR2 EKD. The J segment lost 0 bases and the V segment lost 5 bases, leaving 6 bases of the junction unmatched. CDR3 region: CACGTGGYASSWDTRQMFF. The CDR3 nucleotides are TGTGCCTGTGGCACTGGGGGATACGCGAGCTCCTGGGACACCCGACAGATGTTTTTC.

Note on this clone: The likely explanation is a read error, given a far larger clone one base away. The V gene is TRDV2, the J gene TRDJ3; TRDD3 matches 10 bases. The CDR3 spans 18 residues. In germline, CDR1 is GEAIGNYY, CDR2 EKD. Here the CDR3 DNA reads TGTGCCTGTGACACTGGGGGATACAGCTCCTGGGACACCCGACGGATGTTTTTC. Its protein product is CACDTGGYSSWDTRRMFF.

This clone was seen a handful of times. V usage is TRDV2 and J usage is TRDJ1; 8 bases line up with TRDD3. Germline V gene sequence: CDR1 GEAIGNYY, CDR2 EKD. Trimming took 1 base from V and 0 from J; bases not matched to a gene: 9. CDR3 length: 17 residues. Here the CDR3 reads CACDTRGYQSNTDKLIF. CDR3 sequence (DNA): TGTGCCTGTGACACTCGGGGATACCAGTCAAACACCGATAAACTCATCTTT.